The sequence of this T cell receptor (beta chain) was determined in a study of OX40 agonist ivuxolimab in advanced cancers. Some background on the complete study: The costimulatory receptor OX40 (CD134) was targeted by ivuxolimab, a fully human IgG2 agonistic monoclonal antibody. Of the roughly 54 dose-escalation patients, hepatocellular carcinoma was present in roughly 19, melanoma in about 15, renal cell carcinoma in 9 and head and neck cancer in 9. In the dose-escalation cohort, 82.7% of patients were male, and the mean age was roughly 60 years, with a range of roughly 20 to 85. Prior anti-PD-1, anti-PD-L1 or anti-CTLA-4 therapy was permitted, and checkpoint inhibitors had been received by more than 35% of dose-escalation patients. The paper describes the monotherapy dose-escalation part (N of about 47 patients) of the phase I trial of ivuxolimab. Partial responses occurred in three dose-escalation patients, of whom one had hepatocellular carcinoma and two had cutaneous melanoma. Intravenous ivuxolimab was administered to patients every 2 weeks at six dose levels: 0.01, 0.1, 0.3, 1.5, 3 and 10 mg/kg. Peripheral TCRbeta sequencing was intended to test whether TCR sequence diversity was altered and clonal T-cell expansion was caused by ivuxolimab.

General findings and caveats noted by the study authors: Low levels of normalized T-cell clonal expansion were also shown by some nonresponding patients. On average, CD8+ T cells showed more expanded clones than CD4+ T cells after ivuxolimab. The antigen specificity of the clonally expanded peripheral T cells was not determined. At doses of 0.1 to 3.0 mg/kg, clonal expansion of both CD4+ and CD8+ T cells in blood was seen between baseline and week 6. Partial responders in the 0.1-3.0 mg/kg groups had among the lowest normalized peripheral clonal expansion, especially among CD8+ T cells.

Genomic DNA was extracted from sorted cells for sequencing of the TCRbeta CDR3 region. The immunoSEQ Assay was used for sequencing of TCRbeta CDR3 regions. TCRdb's version of the immuneACCESS table is confined to in-frame rearrangements and falls short of the full clone set. An unresolved V gene accounts for under half of the shortfall where checked; the remainder is of unknown origin. This sample lists roughly 67,000 clones; approximately 88% were detected once. The ten largest clones capture more than 4.5% of the sample. On this clone: Its antigen is not yet known. The input lacks base qualities; no much larger clone sits a single base away.

The V and J ends are trimmed by 2 bases and 7 bases, leaving 12 bases between them. Taken from cysteine to phenylalanine, the CDR3 has 14 residues. Left in the record is the CDR3 DNA by itself, 42 bases read in frame from the first base. CDR1 and CDR2 were assigned from the germline V gene (reference sequence) as MNHNY and SVGAGI. The trial excluded patients who had a history of autoimmune disease or were on systemic immunosuppression. Peripheral blood for TCR sequencing was drawn from every dose cohort at baseline, at cycle 4 day 1 and at cycle 7 day 1. The samples were drawn from a first-in-human, open-label, multicenter phase I dose-escalation trial of ivuxolimab. Adults with locally advanced or metastatic melanoma, renal cell, hepatocellular, or head and neck squamous cell carcinoma were enrolled in the trial. Before TCR sequencing, CD4+ T cells and CD8+ T cells were sorted from peripheral blood as separate populations.

The source was CD4+ or CD8+ T cells sorted from blood, collected in a trial of the OX40 agonist ivuxolimab. The chain is encoded by TRBV6-6 joined to TRBJ1-5, with a weak D call of TRBD1 (5 bases match). The TCR comes from an adult with an advanced solid tumor such as melanoma, head and neck, liver or kidney cancer. The CDR3 has the sequence CASSYRTMEQPQHF. The nucleotides are TGTGCCAGCAGTTACAGGACAATGGAGCAGCCCCAGCATTTT.